A single sample is the source of the 5 T cell receptor beta chains below, sequenced in a study of control samples from healthy donors and cancer patients. The data were produced by immunoSEQ multiplex PCR, yet TCRdb's version contains in-frame clones alone and is incomplete. The table lists more than 65,000 clones, more than 75% of them singletons. The sequenced sample was blood. The receptors were sampled from a man aged 50 to 59 in good health.

The chain employs TRBV11-2 and TRBJ1-1; 7 bases map to TRBD1. This CDR3 spans 14 amino acids. Per the germline V gene, CDR1 is SGHAT and CDR2 is FQNNGV. The V and J ends lost 4 bases and 1 base, in that order; junction bases with no gene match: 3. CDR3 bases: TGTGCCAGCAGCTCCCAGGGGGGGAACACTGAAGCTTTCTTT. It encodes CASSSQGGNTEAFF.

The chain employs TRBV11-2 and TRBJ2-1; D remains unclear. CDR1 SGHAT and CDR2 FQNNGV come from the germline V gene. The CDR3 spans 13 residues. V was clipped by 5 bases and J by 4 bases, with 9 bases between them. The CDR3 sequence: CASSPAIYNEQFF. The CDR3 DNA sequence: TGTGCCAGCAGCCCGGCCATTTACAATGAGCAGTTCTTC.

The genes are TRBV4-3 and TRBJ2-1, with TRBD1 as a possible D gene (5 bases). This CDR3 has 15 residues. V lost 3 bases and J lost 6, with 15 bases in between. From germline, CDR1 is LGHNA and CDR2 YSLEER. CDR3 in amino acids: CASSQYDSLGNEQFF. DNA for the CDR3: TGCGCCAGCAGCCAGTACGACAGCCTTGGCAATGAGCAGTTCTTC.

CDR3 DNA sequence: TGTGCCAGTAGTTCCCTTACAGGGAACACTGAAGCTTTCTTT. The encoded protein is CASSSLTGNTEAFF. This chain connects TRBV19 to TRBJ1-1, with D possibly matching TRBD1 (5 bases). The germline CDR1 and CDR2 sequences are LNHDA and SQIVND (reference sequence). The CDR3 sequence is 14 residues long. V lost 5 bases and J 1 base, leaving 11 bases between the germline ends.

The rearrangement links TRBV6-5 to TRBJ1-1; D gene uncertain. The germline CDR1 and CDR2 sequences are MNHEY and SVGAGI. The CDR3 extends over 16 amino acids. The ends were cut back, 0 bases at V and 3 bases at J, with 14 bases in the middle. CDR3 protein: CASSYSSGEAHTEAFF. CDR3 DNA: TGTGCCAGCAGTTACTCGAGCGGGGAGGCACACACTGAAGCTTTCTTT.